The following is a T cell receptor beta chain sequence with its context. These data come from a study of shared clonotypes between healthy human individuals. Overall study context: A donor's plate count was three for CD4 naive and three for CD4 memory; CD8 naive had two and CD8 memory one.

Unmatched junction bases numbered 0, after V lost 4 bases and J lost 6 bases. CDR1 is SGHVS and CDR2 is FQNEAQ in the germline V gene. This CDR3 region has 13 residues. Each of the donors was a healthy adult who was HIV-negative and had not had a recent acute infection or vaccination. Subsets obtained from CD4+ cells comprised CD45RA+ naive and CD45RA-negative memory cells. The authors' processing: There were no quality scores in the junction-only immunoSEQ sequences, so filtering differed. Sequencing used immunoSEQ multiplex PCR; TCRdb keeps in-frame clones, though not all of them. That table gives V, J and clone size, and the DNA gave D and trimming. The data hold about 710,000 clones, with roughly 72% observed a single time.

The origin of this receptor is a woman aged 30 to 39 in good health. Sequencing input: memory CD4+ T cells sorted from blood. The subset denotes: CD45RA-negative fraction. V is TRBV7-8 and J is TRBJ2-1; 10 nucleotides agree with TRBD1. In DNA form, the CDR3 reads TGTGCCAGCAGCTGGGACAGGGGCAATGAGCAGTTCTTC. The encoded protein is CASSWDRGNEQFF. Drawing the rest from reference TRBV7-8 and TRBJ2-1, the complete variable domain is GAGVSQSPRYKVAKRGQDVALRCDPISGHVSLFWYQQALGQGPEFLTYFQNEAQLDKSGLPSDRFFAERPEGSVSTLKIQRTQQEDSAVYLCASSWDRGNEQFFGPGTRLTVL.